One and the same sample provided the 20 T cell receptor beta chains below, sequenced in a study of blood T cell repertoires in COVID-19. Repertoires were generated with immunoSEQ multiplex PCR, while TCRdb's copy carries only in-frame clones and drops some. This table holds about 160,000 clones, over 80% found once. Sequenced material: peripheral blood. The receptors shown here come from a man between 70 and 80 years old who had recovered from COVID-19.

The rearrangement joins TRBV25-1 to TRBJ1-4, with a weak D call TRBD1 (6 bases). V was trimmed by 5 bases and J by 12 bases, leaving 7 bases between them. This CDR3 has 10 residues. Germline CDR1 and CDR2: MGHDK and SYGVNS. CDR3 sequence reads: CASSSGELFF. CDR3 coding DNA: TGTGCCAGCAGTTCAGGGGAACTGTTTTTT.

This chain uses TRBV25-1 with TRBJ1-2; D possibly corresponds to TRBD1 (5 bases). V was cut by 1 base and J by 6 bases, with 15 bases left in between. The germline V gene encodes CDR1 MGHDK and CDR2 SYGVNS. CDR3 length: 15 residues. The CDR3, as DNA: TGTGCCAGCAGTGAATTGGGGGGAAGGACCCATGGCTACACCTTC. This gives the protein CASSELGGRTHGYTF.

This chain links TRBV6-1 with TRBJ2-6; a weak D match, TRBD2 (5 bases). Germline lookup yields CDR1 MNHNS and CDR2 SASEGT. Trimming took off 4 bases at V and 0 bases at J, with 10 bases between the two ends. This CDR3 is built from 16 residues. The CDR3 region has the DNA TGTGCCAGCAGTGTTAGCGACGGCTCTGGGGCCAACGTCCTGACTTTC. It codes for CASSVSDGSGANVLTF.

V gene TRBV15 combines with J gene TRBJ2-1, with TRBD1 matching over 9 bases. This CDR3 region has 15 residues. Germline V gene sequence: CDR1 LNHNV, CDR2 YYDKDF (reference sequence). The junction had 9 bases not matched to a gene; V was cut back by 8 bases and J by 4 bases. Here the CDR3 DNA reads TGTGCCACCGCGACCGGGACAGGGTCTTACAATGAGCAGTTCTTC. Its translation: CATATGTGSYNEQFF.

J is TRBJ2-5 and V is TRBV3-1 (or the pseudogene TRBV3-2), with TRBD2 matching over 9 bases. There are 15 residues in the CDR3. The trim removed 3 bases at V and 5 bases at J, leaving 7 bases unmatched. Germline V gene sequence: CDR1 LGHDT, CDR2 YNNKEL (reference sequence). The CDR3 DNA reads TGTGCCAGCAGCCAGTTTAGCGGGAGTGGGGAGACCCAGTACTTC. Protein: CASSQFSGSGETQYF.

This clone has only one observation. The gene calls are TRBV4-3 and TRBJ2-1; no firm D call. This CDR3 is 13 amino acids long. Trimming removed 2 bases at V and 7 bases at J, with 9 bases between. The V gene's germline CDR1 is LGHNA and CDR2 YSLEER. This chain's CDR3 is CASSQIGDNEQFF. The CDR3 bases are TGCGCCAGCAGCCAAATAGGAGATAATGAGCAGTTCTTC.

The V gene is TRBV29-1, the J gene TRBJ1-1; 8 bases line up with TRBD1. V lost 7 bases to trimming and J lost 5 bases; unmatched junction nucleotides: 9. This CDR3 has 13 amino acids. The germline gives CDR1 SQVTM, CDR2 ANQGSEA. DNA of the CDR3: TGCAGCGCCGAGGACAGGGCCCGGACTGAAGCTTTCTTT. Protein sequence: CSAEDRARTEAFF. The full variable domain, completed using reference TRBV29-1 and TRBJ1-1, is SAVISQKPSRDICQRGTSLTIQCQVDSQVTMMFWYRQQPGQSLTLIATANQGSEATYESGFVIDKFPISRPNLTFSTLTVSNMSPEDSSIYLCSAEDRARTEAFFGQGTRLTVV.

The chain couples TRBV18 to TRBJ2-2; 7 nucleotides agree with TRBD1. CDR1 KGHSH and CDR2 LQKENI come from the germline V gene. Trimming removed 3 bases from V and 5 bases from J; junction bases left unmatched: 9. The CDR3 has 16 residues. The DNA for the CDR3 is TGTGCCAGCTCACCTCAGGACAGGTGGAGAACCGGGGAGCTGTTTTTT. This codes for CASSPQDRWRTGELFF.

This sequence joins TRBV5-4 and TRBJ1-2, with D possibly matching TRBD1 (6 bases). V shed 1 base and J shed 8 bases, with 6 bases lying between them. This CDR3 contains 11 residues. CDR1 and CDR2 from the germline V gene are SGHNT and YYREEE (reference sequence). This chain's CDR3 is CASSLQGGYTF. The CDR3 coding sequence is TGTGCCAGCAGCTTGCAGGGGGGCTACACCTTC.

The rearrangement links TRBV23-1 to TRBJ1-2, with 9 positions matching TRBD1. TRBV23-1 is treated as an ORF (open reading frame) with a function not yet certain. The CDR3 has 15 amino acids. With 4 bases clipped from V and 8 bases from J, the junction kept 11 bases outside the gene matches. CDR3 amino acids: CASSPTGGQGRGYTF. The CDR3 DNA reads TGCGCCAGCAGTCCGACGGGGGGACAGGGTCGCGGCTACACCTTC.

The genes are TRBV5-1 and TRBJ1-2, with D perhaps TRBD1 (6 bases). V lost 4 bases and J 6 bases, leaving 13 bases between the germline ends. The CDR3 is made up of 13 amino acids. Germline V gene data show CDR1 as SGHRS and CDR2 as YFSETQ. This CDR3 is CASSVQGGDGYTF. The CDR3 nucleotides read TGCGCCAGCAGCGTACAGGGTGGGGATGGCTACACCTTC.

This rearrangement joins TRBV5-4 to TRBJ2-7; 9 bases agree with TRBD1. The CDR3 is 15 amino acids. Trimming cost V 0 bases and J 3 bases; bases outside gene matches: 4. CDR1 is SGHNT, CDR2 YYREEE, per germline (reference sequence). CDR3 in DNA: TGTGCCAGCAGCTTGGAACAGGGGGCCCGCTACGAGCAGTACTTC. Its protein is CASSLEQGARYEQYF.

This clone was found a few times. This sequence joins TRBV5-4 and TRBJ1-6; no firm D call. The length of the CDR3 is 14 residues. The germline CDR1 and CDR2 sequences are SGHNT and YYREEE (reference sequence). V was trimmed by 4 bases and J by 7 bases, leaving 12 bases between them. The CDR3 DNA sequence: TGTGCCAGCAGCCCTTCCGGGGAAAATTCACCCCTCCACTTT. As protein: CASSPSGENSPLHF.

The chain employs TRBV10-3 and TRBJ2-7, with TRBD2 as a possible D gene (6 bases). CDR1 is ENHRY and CDR2 is SYGVKD in the germline V gene. V was trimmed by 4 bases and J by 5 bases, leaving 18 bases between them. The CDR3 length is 15 residues. CDR3 sequence: CAISALGMEGHEQYF. CDR3 nucleotide sequence: TGTGCCATCAGTGCGCTGGGGATGGAGGGCCACGAGCAGTACTTC.

The genes are TRBV24-1 and TRBJ2-1, with D tentatively TRBD2 (6 bases). Germline V gene lookup returns CDR1 KGHDR and CDR2 SFDVKD. The CDR3 contains 16 residues. The germline V and J ends were trimmed by 2 bases and 0 bases, with 10 bases remaining between them. The CDR3 is CATSDSGGYSYNEQFF. Here the CDR3 DNA reads TGTGCCACCAGTGATTCAGGAGGGTACTCCTACAATGAGCAGTTCTTC.

The sample holds a few counts of this clone. This rearrangement joins TRBV18 to TRBJ1-2; D possibly corresponds to TRBD1 (6 bases). Germline V gene data show CDR1 as KGHSH and CDR2 as LQKENI. With 6 bases removed from V and 7 bases from J, the gap between germline ends came to 21 bases. The CDR3 is 15 amino acids. For the CDR3, the DNA is TGTGCCAGCTCCCAATTGGGGGCATATCAGTTTGGCTACACCTTC. This codes for CASSQLGAYQFGYTF.

The chain recombines TRBV19 with TRBJ2-1; TRBD2 agrees at 7 bases. J gave up 9 bases and V 5 bases, and 10 bases lay outside the gene matches. The germline V gene has CDR1 LNHDA and CDR2 SQIVND (reference sequence). CDR3 length: 14 residues. The CDR3 region has the DNA TGTGCCAGTAGTCCTGGACTAGACGGTGGTGAGCAGTTCTTC. It yields the protein CASSPGLDGGEQFF. The full variable domain, rest sourced from reference TRBV19 and TRBJ2-1, is DGGITQSPKYLFRKEGQNVTLSCEQNLNHDAMYWYRQDPGQGLRLIYYSQIVNDFQKGDIAEGYSVSREKKESFPLTVTSAQKNPTAFYLCASSPGLDGGEQFFGPGTRLTVL.

This CDR3 is CASSSQMGAPNEQYF. The CDR3, as DNA: TGTGCCAGCAGCTCTCAGATGGGGGCGCCTAACGAGCAGTACTTC. The rearrangement links TRBV7-2 to TRBJ2-7, with D perhaps matching TRBD1 (6 bases). V lost 4 bases and J 5 bases, leaving 18 bases between the germline ends. CDR3 length equals 15 residues. Germline CDR1 is SGHTA and CDR2 is FQGNSA.

The chain uses TRBV11-2 and TRBJ2-7, with 8 positions matching TRBD1. This CDR3 is 14 amino acids long. Germline values: CDR1 SGHAT, CDR2 FQNNGV. Trimming cost V 4 bases and J 1 base; bases outside gene matches: 3. This CDR3 is CASSSDRGSYEQYF. Here the CDR3 DNA reads TGTGCCAGCAGCTCAGACAGGGGATCCTACGAGCAGTACTTC.

The chain carries TRBV15 and TRBJ2-2, with TRBD2 matching over 9 bases. The germline V gene encodes CDR1 LNHNV and CDR2 YYDKDF (reference sequence). The ends lost 0 bases at V and 4 bases at J; junction bases unmatched: 9. CDR3 size: 18 residues. In DNA, the CDR3 is TGTGCCACCAGCAGAGATGGGTTGAGCGGGGGGAGCACCGGGGAGCTGTTTTTT. This translates into CATSRDGLSGGSTGELFF.